These 23 T cell receptor beta chains share one sample of origin, sequenced in a study of tumor-infiltrating lymphocytes in glioblastoma multiforme. TCR beta libraries were built from RNA through three nested multiplex PCR rounds using modified ARM-PCR. A single record per CDR3 protein comes from TCRdb applying MiXCR to the multiplex PCR reads. The sample carries around 10,000 distinct CDR3 sequences, less than 75% recorded once. The sample was brain tumor tissue. The receptors shown here come from a male donor with glioblastoma.

With respect to this clonotype: This may be a read error, as it is one base from a much larger clone. Given the absence of the conserved phenylalanine or tryptophan at the CDR3 end, a read error is likely. CDR3 DNA: TGCAGTGCTAGGGTCACAGGAAGCTCTGGAAACACCATATATGTT. It encodes CSARVTGSSGNTIYV. The chain employs TRBV20-1 and TRBJ1-3; D might be TRBD1 (5 bases). CDR3 length: 15 amino acids. The germline V and J ends were trimmed by 3 bases and 0 bases, with 12 bases remaining between them. Germline CDR1 is DFQATT and CDR2 is SNEGSKA (reference sequence).

On this clonotype itself: At one boundary the junction diverges from the germline segment, which might be a read error. V usage is TRBV20-1 and J usage is TRBJ1-1; D is unclear. Germline values: CDR1 DFQATT, CDR2 SNEGSKA (reference sequence). This CDR3 has 12 residues. DNA for the CDR3: TGTAGTGCTAGGGCCCCAAACATTGAAGCTTTCTTT. It encodes CSARAPNIEAFF.

With regard to this clonotype: Sequence at one end of the junction differs from germline and may be a read error. The chain couples TRBV6-5 to TRBJ2-7; D is ambiguous. This CDR3 comprises 13 residues. The germline gives CDR1 MNHEY, CDR2 SVGAGI. DNA for the CDR3: TGTGCCAGCAGTTACGTCGGGTTCCATGAGCCGTACTTC. Protein sequence: CASSYVGFHEPYF.

J is TRBJ2-1 and V is TRBV14; maybe TRBD2 (5 bases). This CDR3 is built from 17 residues. V gave up 2 bases and J gave up 7 bases, with 21 bases separating them. Germline V gene data show CDR1 as SGHDN and CDR2 as FVKESK. This CDR3 reads CASSQNTQLAFFNEQFF. CDR3 nucleotides: TGTGCCAGCAGCCAAAATACTCAGCTAGCATTTTTTAATGAGCAGTTCTTC. Full variable domain (missing parts from reference TRBV14 and TRBJ2-1): EAGVTQFPSHSVIEKGQTVTLRCDPISGHDNLYWYRRVMGKEIKFLLHFVKESKQDESGMPNNRFLAERTGGTYSTLKVQPAELEDSGVYFCASSQNTQLAFFNEQFFGPGTRLTVL.

The J gene is TRBJ2-7, the V gene TRBV6-5; unclear D gene. This CDR3 has 14 amino acids. Germline V gives CDR1 MNHEY, CDR2 SVGAGI. V lost 8 bases, J lost 2 bases, and 16 bases lay in between. The CDR3 reads CASCCDSLAYEQYF. The CDR3 DNA reads TGTGCCAGCTGTTGCGATTCCCTAGCCTACGAGCAGTACTTC.

This clonotype has more than one count but fewer than ten. Germline and junction disagree at one end, which may indicate a read error. The chain employs TRBV10-3 and TRBJ2-2; D is ambiguous. The germline gives CDR1 ENHRY, CDR2 SYGVKD. The length of the CDR3 is 12 residues. In DNA form, the CDR3 reads TGTGCCATCAGTGAGTACACGGGGGAGCTGTTTTTT. It yields the protein CAISEYTGELFF.

This chain joins TRBV6-2 or TRBV6-3 and TRBJ2-1; 7 positions match TRBD2. Germline CDR1 MNHEY, CDR2 SVGEGT. Trimming cost V 2 bases and J 2 bases; bases outside gene matches: 3. This CDR3 has 15 amino acids. The DNA for the CDR3 is TGTGCCAGCAGTTACGCGGGGGAGGCCTACAATGAGCAGTTCTTC. It encodes CASSYAGEAYNEQFF.

The chain employs TRBV10-2 and TRBJ1-5; TRBD1 might be the D (6 bases). The V end lost 4 bases, the J end lost 7 bases, and 11 bases lay between the germline ends. CDR3 length: 13 amino acids. Germline assignment: CDR1 WSHSY and CDR2 SAAADI. CDR3 in amino acids: CASSVQGRQPQHF. The CDR3 DNA follows: TGCGCCAGCAGTGTACAGGGAAGACAGCCCCAGCATTTT.

V usage is TRBV1 and J usage is TRBJ2-1; the listed D gene, TRBD1, was not tested against the DNA. TRBV1 is an annotated pseudogene. CDR3 length equals 16 residues. The CDR3 here is CTISQALTGSYNEQFF. CDR3 bases: TGCACCATCAGCCAAGCTTTAACAGGGTCCTACAATGAGCAGTTCTTC.

In regard to this clonotype: The junction differs from germline at one of its ends, possibly a read error. V usage is TRBV4-2 and J usage is TRBJ2-3; D is undetermined. CDR3 length: 15 amino acids. In germline, CDR1 is LGHNA, CDR2 YNFKEQ. CDR3 region: CSSSQDTSSTDTHYF. Written as DNA, the CDR3 is TGTTCCAGCAGCCAAGATACCAGTTCCACAGATACACATTATTTT.

This clonotype showed up just once. This chain joins TRBV5-5 and TRBJ2-7; 11 bases agree with TRBD2. In germline, CDR1 is SGHKS, CDR2 YYEKEE (reference sequence). The CDR3 runs to 15 residues. This chain's CDR3 is CTSSPGTSGAYEQYF. The CDR3 DNA follows: TGTACTAGCAGTCCTGGGACTAGCGGTGCCTACGAGCAGTACTTC.

Only a few counts were recorded for this clonotype. The chain couples TRBV28 to TRBJ1-1; TRBD1 might be the D (6 bases). This CDR3 spans 14 amino acids. V lost 6 bases, J lost 10 bases, and 21 bases lay in between. CDR1 is MDHEN and CDR2 is SYDVKM in the germline V gene. As DNA, the CDR3 is TGTGCCAGCAGAGCCCAGGGGTTCGGGGGTGTAGCTTTCTTT. This encodes CASRAQGFGGVAFF.

In the case of this clonotype: The conserved final phenylalanine or tryptophan is absent from the CDR3, which likely points to a read error. This chain connects TRBV12-3 or TRBV12-4 to TRBJ2-7; tentative D call: TRBD1 (5 bases). Deletions cut 1 base from V and 2 bases from J, with 12 bases between. This CDR3 contains 15 residues. The CDR3 is CASSLGAGYTYEQYI. CDR3 nucleotides: TGTGCCAGCAGTTTAGGGGCAGGGTACACCTACGAGCAGTACATC.

A remark on this clonotype: This could be a read error, since a much larger clone is one nucleotide away. This likely comes from a read error, as the CDR3 has no conserved phenylalanine or tryptophan at its end. This chain connects TRBV12-3 or TRBV12-4 to TRBJ1-1; perhaps TRBD1 as D (5 bases). The CDR3 consists of 18 residues. V was pared by 7 bases and J by 0 bases, with 24 bases between. CDR3 nucleotides: TGTGCCAGCACCTCTGGGGGTCAGGGTACGTTCTTGAACACTGAAGCTTTCCTT. Amino acids: CASTSGGQGTFLNTEAFL.

The V and J genes are TRBV11-2 and TRBJ2-1, with 7 bases lining up with TRBD2. The CDR3 covers 19 residues. The germline CDR1 and CDR2 sequences are SGHAT and FQNNGV. The junction had 19 bases not matched to a gene; V was cut back by 0 bases and J by 8 bases. The CDR3 sequence is CASSLDFPPSPGGGDEQFF. For the CDR3, the DNA is TGTGCCAGCAGCTTAGACTTCCCCCCCTCTCCGGGAGGTGGGGATGAGCAGTTCTTC.

Only a few counts were recorded for this clonotype. Germline is not matched at one junction end, which may reflect a read error. V is TRBV12-3 or TRBV12-4 and J is TRBJ1-1, with unresolved D. The CDR3 contains 9 residues. In DNA form, the CDR3 reads TGTGCCGGCGAAAAGGAAGCTTTCTTC. Its protein product is CAGEKEAFF.

To note about this clonotype: An end of the junction does not agree with germline; a read error may underlie this. The CDR3 reads CASSESTVRATDTRYF. The CDR3 DNA reads TGCGCCAGCAGTGAGTCGACTGTGAGGGCGACAGATACGCGGTATTTT. The chain has TRBV10-1 and TRBJ2-3; D possibly matches TRBD1 or TRBD2 (5 bases each). CDR3 length equals 16 residues. Germline assignment: CDR1 WNHNN and CDR2 SYGVQD (reference sequence).

This clonotype came up many times. The CDR3 region is CASRIRETQYF. Written as DNA, the CDR3 is TGTGCCAGCAGGATCCGGGAGACCCAGTACTTC. This chain joins TRBV28 and TRBJ2-5, with D hard to call. The CDR3 runs to 11 residues. Deletions cut 6 bases from V and 5 bases from J, with 7 bases between. Germline CDR1 reads MDHEN; CDR2 reads SYDVKM.

Of note for this clonotype: A much larger clone is a single base away; this may be a read error. V is TRBV11-1 and J is TRBJ2-1; maybe TRBD1 (5 bases). V was shortened by 2 bases and J by 8 bases, with 13 bases between the two germline ends. CDR3 length: 14 residues. Germline loops: CDR1 SGHAT, CDR2 FQDESV (reference sequence). The CDR3 bases are TGTGCCAGCAGCTTATTAATGGGGCTCGATGAGCAGTTCTTC. Protein sequence: CASSLLMGLDEQFF.

In this sample, this clonotype turned up many times. The genes are TRBV21-1 and TRBJ2-2; TRBD2 is taken as the D call from the table, unchecked against the DNA. TRBV21-1 is labeled a pseudogene. This CDR3 is 17 amino acids long. CDR3 nucleotides: TGTGCCAGCAGCAAACTCCCTCGGGGGAGGGCCTTCGGGGAGCTGTTTTTT. Translation gives CASSKLPRGRAFGELFF.

A remark on this clonotype: This may stem from a read error, because a much larger clone lies one nucleotide away. CDR3 in amino acids: CSARAYGALNQPQHF. In DNA form, the CDR3 reads TGCAGTGCTAGAGCCTACGGGGCCCTTAATCAGCCCCAGCATTTT. This sequence joins TRBV20-1 and TRBJ1-5; possibly TRBD1 for D (5 bases). The germline CDR1 and CDR2 sequences are DFQATT and SNEGSKA (reference sequence). With 1 base removed from V and 4 bases from J, the gap between germline ends came to 14 bases. This CDR3 has 15 residues.

The V and J genes are TRBV11-2 and TRBJ1-2, with 8 positions matching TRBD1. The germline gives CDR1 SGHAT, CDR2 FQNNGV. The CDR3 has 13 amino acids. Trimming cost V 3 bases and J 6 bases; bases outside gene matches: 3. CDR3 nucleotides: TGTGCCAGCAGCTTCGGGACAGGTCATGGCTACACCTTC. This encodes CASSFGTGHGYTF.

This clonotype was counted a few times. The CDR3 nucleotides are TGTGCCAGCATCAAGGGAAACACCATATATTTT. Residues: CASIKGNTIYF. The rearrangement joins TRBV6-1 to TRBJ1-3; D is ambiguous. CDR1 is MNHNS and CDR2 is SASEGT in the germline V gene. The germline V and J ends were trimmed by 7 bases and 4 bases, with 5 bases remaining between them. This CDR3 is 11 amino acids long.